What follows are 25 T cell receptor beta chains derived from one specimen sequenced in a study of shared clonotypes between healthy human individuals (dated by TCRdb to about 2020). The method was the immunoSEQ multiplex PCR assay. The immuneACCESS repertoire file appears here via TCRdb, limited to in-frame rearrangements. These files lack a portion of the clones; in checked studies, under half of the deficit traces to unresolved V genes, and the cause of the others is not known. The table for this sample lists about 960,000 clones; over 60% of them were counted only once. The top ten clones comprise about 1.5% of the sample. The sequencing input was memory CD4+ T cells sorted from blood. The cell subset or site label, read with the paper, signifies: CD45RA-negative fraction. Source of these receptors: a man aged 18 to 30 in good health.

This rearrangement joins TRBV5-3 to TRBJ2-5; the match to TRBD2 covers 12 bases. TRBV5-3 is assigned to the ORF class and has an uncertain function. The CDR3 spans 15 residues. The J segment lost 4 bases and the V segment lost 3 bases, leaving 4 bases of the junction unmatched. The CDR3 reads CARSSSGGAAETQYF. CDR3 bases: TGTGCCAGAAGCTCTAGCGGGGGGGCCGCAGAGACCCAGTACTTC.

The chain uses TRBV5-6 and TRBJ2-3; TRBD1 agrees at 7 bases. The CDR3 contains 15 residues. The V gene's germline CDR1 is SGHDT and CDR2 YYEEEE. Germline trimming cut 3 bases from V and 0 bases from J; bases unmatched to any gene: 4. The CDR3 DNA sequence: TGTGCCAGCAGCTGGGGACAGAGGAGCACAGATACGCAGTATTTT. It is translated as CASSWGQRSTDTQYF.

The chain links TRBV11-2 to TRBJ2-7; 9 bases match TRBD2. The germline gives CDR1 SGHAT, CDR2 FQNNGV. The CDR3 length is 16 residues. Germline trimming cut 1 base from V and 3 bases from J; bases unmatched to any gene: 7. The CDR3: CASSLVSSGIGYEQYF. In DNA, the CDR3 is TGTGCCAGCAGCTTAGTATCTAGCGGGATAGGCTACGAGCAGTACTTC.

The rearrangement joins TRBV12-5 to TRBJ2-7, with 11 bases fitting TRBD2. The CDR3 is made up of 14 amino acids. V shed 6 bases, J shed 4 bases, and the junction held 5 bases outside the gene matches. The germline gives CDR1 LGHNT, CDR2 FRNRAP. CDR3 DNA: TGTGCTAGTGGCGCCGGGACTAGCGGTTACGAGCAGTACTTC. Amino acids: CASGAGTSGYEQYF.

This clone occurred once. CDR3 sequence (DNA): TGTGCCAGCAGCTTCTCGTTCCAAGAGACCCAGTACTTC. Encoded protein: CASSFSFQETQYF. The gene calls are TRBV5-6 and TRBJ2-5; D is uncertain. Germline CDR1 SGHDT, CDR2 YYEEEE. The CDR3 loop spans 13 amino acids. The germline V and J ends were trimmed by 2 bases and 1 base, with 6 bases remaining between them.

As to this clone: The identical CDR3 is also encoded by other nucleotide sequences in the sample. V is TRBV5-4 and J is TRBJ2-5; D remains unclear. Trimming stripped 2 bases from V and 5 bases from J, with 10 bases between. CDR1 and CDR2 from the germline V gene are SGHNT and YYREEE (reference sequence). The CDR3 is 13 amino acids. The CDR3 coding sequence is TGTGCCAGCAGCTTAGATCCCGGGGAGACCCAGTACTTC. As protein: CASSLDPGETQYF.

The gene calls are TRBV9 and TRBJ1-6; 10 bases match TRBD1. Germline V gene data show CDR1 as SGDLS and CDR2 as YYNGEE. The CDR3 extends over 14 amino acids. Losses at the gene ends were 2 bases for V and 8 bases for J; bases not matched to a gene: 1. The CDR3 protein is CASSVGQGYSPLHF. The CDR3 DNA reads TGTGCCAGCAGCGTGGGACAGGGGTATTCACCCCTCCACTTT. Drawing the rest from reference TRBV9 and TRBJ1-6, the complete variable domain is DSGVTQTPKHLITATGQRVTLRCSPRSGDLSVYWYQQSLDQGLQFLIQYYNGEERAKGNILERFSAQQFPDLHSELNLSSLELGDSALYFCASSVGQGYSPLHFGNGTRLTVT.

About this clone itself: The same CDR3 also results from other DNA sequences found in this sample. The rearrangement joins TRBV6-6 to TRBJ1-1; D is unclear. V shed 2 bases and J shed 2 bases, with 6 bases lying between them. CDR1 and CDR2 (germline): MNHNY, SVGAGI (reference sequence). The CDR3 is 13 residues long. CDR3 region: CASSYMGNTEAFF. In nucleotides, the CDR3 is TGTGCCAGCAGTTACATGGGTAACACTGAAGCTTTCTTT.

The chain has TRBV14 and TRBJ2-7; possible D gene TRBD1, 6 bases. Trimming stripped 4 bases from V and 5 bases from J, with 12 bases between. There are 13 residues in the CDR3. CDR1 is SGHDN and CDR2 is FVKESK in the germline V gene. The CDR3 coding sequence is TGTGCCAGCAGCCGGGGGCGTGGGAACGAGCAGTACTTC. Protein: CASSRGRGNEQYF.

V gene TRBV29-1 combines with J gene TRBJ2-7; TRBD2 matches 11 bases. Germline V gives CDR1 SQVTM, CDR2 ANQGSEA. The CDR3 totals 15 residues. V was clipped by 4 bases and J by 4 bases; unmatched bases: 9. CDR3 amino acids: CSVAGSSGRLYEQYF. DNA of the CDR3: TGCAGCGTTGCAGGATCTAGCGGGAGGTTATACGAGCAGTACTTC.

This clone has a single count. The rearrangement joins TRBV5-5 to TRBJ1-1, with unresolved D. Trimming removed 0 bases from V and 2 bases from J, with 11 bases in between. Germline V gives CDR1 SGHKS, CDR2 YYEKEE (reference sequence). CDR3 size: 15 residues. CDR3 DNA: TGTGCCAGCAGCTTGGCGGGGAATGTAAACACTGAAGCTTTCTTT. It translates to CASSLAGNVNTEAFF.

The chain joins TRBV7-2 to TRBJ2-7; no firm D call. The ends were cut back, 5 bases at V and 0 bases at J, with 5 bases in the middle. Germline lookup yields CDR1 SGHTA and CDR2 FQGNSA. This CDR3 region has 12 residues. The CDR3 sequence is CASSGFSYEQYF. In DNA form, the CDR3 reads TGTGCCAGCAGCGGGTTCTCCTACGAGCAGTACTTC.

The genes are TRBV9 and TRBJ1-4, with TRBD1 identical over 9 bases. The CDR3 consists of 15 residues. The germline V gene encodes CDR1 SGDLS and CDR2 YYNGEE. V dropped 6 bases and J dropped 5; count of bases not matched to a gene: 8. CDR3 bases: TGTGCCAGCACCACGACCGGGACAGGGAATGAAAAACTGTTTTTT. Its translation is CASTTTGTGNEKLFF.

The chain employs TRBV6-1 and TRBJ1-4; D perhaps matches TRBD1 (5 bases). V lost 7 bases and J lost 5, with 17 bases in between. From germline, CDR1 is MNHNS and CDR2 SASEGT. The CDR3 sequence is 15 residues long. CDR3 region: CASKSGTSINEKLFF. The CDR3, as DNA: TGTGCCAGCAAGTCCGGGACCTCTATAAATGAAAAACTGTTTTTT.

V gene TRBV6-6 combines with J gene TRBJ2-2; TRBD1 or TRBD2 may be the D gene (5 bases each). This CDR3 contains 15 residues. Trimming took 5 bases from V and 2 from J, leaving 12 bases between them. The germline V gene encodes CDR1 MNHNY and CDR2 SVGAGI (reference sequence). CDR3 sequence reads: CASSAPGLNTGELFF. The DNA for the CDR3 is TGTGCCAGCAGTGCCCCGGGGCTAAACACCGGGGAGCTGTTTTTT.

The rearrangement links TRBV5-1 to TRBJ1-3; D gene ambiguous. The CDR3 has 13 amino acids. The V gene's germline CDR1 is SGHRS and CDR2 YFSETQ. Between the trimmed V and J ends, which lost 0 bases and 6 bases, there was a span of 7 bases. CDR3 nucleotide sequence: TGCGCCAGCAGCTTGGGACACAAAAACACCATATATTTT. The encoded protein is CASSLGHKNTIYF.

The chain recombines TRBV7-2 with TRBJ2-3; 13 bases fit TRBD2. Germline trimming cut 4 bases from V and 3 bases from J; bases unmatched to any gene: 4. This CDR3 is 16 amino acids long. CDR1 and CDR2 from the germline V gene are SGHTA and FQGNSA. The CDR3: CASSSRTSGSTDTQYF. Written as DNA, the CDR3 is TGTGCCAGCAGCTCCCGGACTAGCGGGAGTACAGATACGCAGTATTTT.

The V call is TRBV10-1, the J call TRBJ2-3, with D hard to call. Germline loops: CDR1 WNHNN, CDR2 SYGVQD (reference sequence). V dropped 5 bases and J dropped 2 bases, with 11 bases sitting between them. The CDR3 sequence is 14 residues long. As DNA, the CDR3 is TGCGCCAGCAGTCGGACGTTTTACACAGATACGCAGTATTTT. This translates into CASSRTFYTDTQYF.

This chain connects TRBV4-1 to TRBJ2-5, with D maybe TRBD2 (5 bases). V was trimmed by 0 bases and J by 3 bases, leaving 8 bases between them. The CDR3 is 14 residues long. The germline V gene encodes CDR1 MGHRA and CDR2 YSYEKL. The CDR3, as DNA: TGCGCCAGCAGCCAAGATAGGGAGAAAGAGACCCAGTACTTC. This codes for CASSQDREKETQYF.

The V gene is TRBV10-3, the J gene TRBJ2-3; TRBD2 aligns across 12 bases. J lost 0 bases, V lost 10 bases, and 11 bases had no gene match. This CDR3 region has 17 residues. Per germline, CDR1 ENHRY and CDR2 SYGVKD. The CDR3 here is CATPWTSGIFSTDTQYF. DNA for the CDR3: TGTGCCACTCCCTGGACTAGCGGGATCTTTAGCACAGATACGCAGTATTTT.

This clone was recorded at least ten times. The identical CDR3 is also encoded by other nucleotide sequences in the sample. The chain recombines TRBV6-5 with TRBJ2-1; 8 positions match TRBD2. V lost 6 bases to trimming and J lost 1 base; unmatched junction nucleotides: 5. The CDR3 is made up of 15 amino acids. Germline CDR1 reads MNHEY; CDR2 reads SVGAGI. In DNA, the CDR3 is TGTGCCAGCAGGGAGGGACTAGGGTCCTACAATGAGCAGTTCTTC. Translated, it gives CASREGLGSYNEQFF.

This chain joins TRBV6-5 and TRBJ2-7; 7 bases align to TRBD2. The CDR3 covers 14 residues. Germline V CDR1 and CDR2: MNHEY, SVGAGI. V dropped 6 bases and J dropped 3; count of bases not matched to a gene: 8. The CDR3 protein is CASRRDRGGYEQYF. CDR3 nucleotides: TGTGCCAGCAGAAGAGATCGCGGGGGCTACGAGCAGTACTTC.

This clone showed up just once. The chain employs TRBV2 and TRBJ2-7; 11 bases match TRBD1. With V trimmed by 7 bases and J by 1 base, 3 bases remained unmatched. The CDR3 sequence is 14 residues long. In germline, CDR1 is SNHLY, CDR2 FYNNEI. In DNA form, the CDR3 reads TGTGCCAGCAAGGGACAGGGGGTTTCCTACGAGCAGTACTTC. Its protein product is CASKGQGVSYEQYF.

As regards this clone: A single base is all that separates this from a far larger clone, so a read error is likely. This sample also contains other DNA sequences that code for the same CDR3. The chain combines TRBV5-1 with TRBJ2-7, with D possibly called TRBD1 or TRBD2 (5 bases each). The CDR3 runs to 14 residues. Trimming cost V 0 bases and J 2 bases, with 9 bases left between them. Germline V gene data show CDR1 as SGHRS and CDR2 as YFSETQ. As DNA, the CDR3 is TGCGCCAGCAGCTTGGGGGGACGACCCTACGAGCAGTACTTC. Its translation: CASSLGGRPYEQYF.

About this clone: The sample has other DNA sequences that encode this CDR3 too. The chain combines TRBV19 with TRBJ1-5; 8 bases line up with TRBD1. Losses at the gene ends were 1 base for V and 4 bases for J; bases not matched to a gene: 0. The CDR3 loop spans 14 amino acids. Per the germline V gene, CDR1 is LNHDA and CDR2 is SQIVND (reference sequence). Here the CDR3 DNA reads TGTGCCAGTAGTATAGGGACAGGGAATCAGCCCCAGCATTTT. This encodes CASSIGTGNQPQHF. Based on the CDR3 plus reference TRBV19 and TRBJ1-5, the full variable domain is DGGITQSPKYLFRKEGQNVTLSCEQNLNHDAMYWYRQDPGQGLRLIYYSQIVNDFQKGDIAEGYSVSREKKESFPLTVTSAQKNPTAFYLCASSIGTGNQPQHFGDGTRLSIL.